The text below deals with one T cell receptor (beta chain). Per the authors' pipeline: Reference gene primer amplification gave estimated nucleated cell counts. The repertoire was sequenced with immunoSEQ multiplex PCR; TCRdb's copy has only in-frame clones and lacks some. V and J calls and clone size are copied from that table; D and trimming were computed from the DNA. In the table there are some 52,000 clones, 80% to 90% of which are singletons. The record originates from a study of blood T cell repertoires in COVID-19. Study background: Samples came from the United States, Italy and Spain, spanning acute and convalescent COVID-19.

This clonotype was obtained from a man in his sixties with active COVID-19. Sequencing input: peripheral blood.

The CDR3 DNA reads as TGTGCCAGCAGCCCGGCACCGGGACTAGCGGCCCTCCTGGATACGCAGTATTTT. This codes for CASSPAPGLAALLDTQYF. This sequence joins TRBV5-5 and TRBJ2-3, with 11 bases that match TRBD2. In germline, CDR1 is SGHKS, CDR2 YYEKEE (reference sequence). After removal of 4 bases from V and 6 bases from J, the junction contained 16 bases not matched to a gene. The CDR3 consists of 18 residues.